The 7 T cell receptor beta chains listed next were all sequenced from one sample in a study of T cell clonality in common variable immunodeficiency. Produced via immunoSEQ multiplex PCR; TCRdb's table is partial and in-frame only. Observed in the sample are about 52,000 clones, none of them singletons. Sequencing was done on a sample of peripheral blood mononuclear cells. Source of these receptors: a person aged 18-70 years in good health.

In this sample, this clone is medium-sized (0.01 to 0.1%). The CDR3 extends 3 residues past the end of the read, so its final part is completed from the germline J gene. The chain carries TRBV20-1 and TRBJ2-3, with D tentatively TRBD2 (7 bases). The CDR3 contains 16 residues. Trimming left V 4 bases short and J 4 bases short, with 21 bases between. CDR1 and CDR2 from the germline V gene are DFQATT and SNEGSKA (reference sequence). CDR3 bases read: TGCAGTGCTACGGGTTTTCGTAGGGGGAGGGCAGATACG. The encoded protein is CSATGFRRGRADT. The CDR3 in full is CSATGFRRGRADTQYF.

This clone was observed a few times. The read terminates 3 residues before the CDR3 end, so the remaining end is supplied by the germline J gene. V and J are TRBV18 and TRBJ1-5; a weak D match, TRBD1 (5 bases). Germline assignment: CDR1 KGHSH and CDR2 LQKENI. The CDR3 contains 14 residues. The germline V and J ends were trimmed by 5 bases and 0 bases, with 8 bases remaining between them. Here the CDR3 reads CASSTTGSNQPQHF. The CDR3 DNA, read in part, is TGTGCCAGCTCAACTACAGGTAGCAATCAGCCC.

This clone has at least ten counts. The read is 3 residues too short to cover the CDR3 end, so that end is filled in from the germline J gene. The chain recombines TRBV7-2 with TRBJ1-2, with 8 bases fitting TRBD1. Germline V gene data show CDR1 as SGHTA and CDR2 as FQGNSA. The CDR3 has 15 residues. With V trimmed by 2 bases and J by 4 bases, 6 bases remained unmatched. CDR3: CASSLQRDRSYGYTF. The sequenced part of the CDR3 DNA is TGTGCCAGCAGCTTACAACGGGACAGGAGCTATGGC.

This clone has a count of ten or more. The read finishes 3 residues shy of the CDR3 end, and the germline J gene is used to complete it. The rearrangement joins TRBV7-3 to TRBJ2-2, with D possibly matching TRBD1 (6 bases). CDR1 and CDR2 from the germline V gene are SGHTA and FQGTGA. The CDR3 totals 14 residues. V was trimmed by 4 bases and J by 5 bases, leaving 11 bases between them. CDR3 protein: CASSSGGATGELFF. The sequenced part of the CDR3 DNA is TGTGCCAGCAGCTCTGGGGGCGCAACCGGGGAG.

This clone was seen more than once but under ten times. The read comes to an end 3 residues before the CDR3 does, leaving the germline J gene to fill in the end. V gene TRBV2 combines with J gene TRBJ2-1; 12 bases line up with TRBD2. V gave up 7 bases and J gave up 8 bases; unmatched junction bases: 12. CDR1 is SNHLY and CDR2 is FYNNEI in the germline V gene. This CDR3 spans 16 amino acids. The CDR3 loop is CASTPASGGAGHEQFF. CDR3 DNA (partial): TGTGCCAGCACCCCGGCTAGCGGGGGGGCAGGCCATGAG.

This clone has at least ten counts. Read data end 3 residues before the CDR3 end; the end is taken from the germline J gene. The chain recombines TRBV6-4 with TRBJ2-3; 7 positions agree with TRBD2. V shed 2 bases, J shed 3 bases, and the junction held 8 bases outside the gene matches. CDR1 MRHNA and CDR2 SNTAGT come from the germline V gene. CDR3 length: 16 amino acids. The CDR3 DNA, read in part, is TGTGCCAGCAGTGACCGGGCGGGAGCTGCGACAGATACG. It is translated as CASSDRAGAATDT. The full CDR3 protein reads CASSDRAGAATDTQYF.

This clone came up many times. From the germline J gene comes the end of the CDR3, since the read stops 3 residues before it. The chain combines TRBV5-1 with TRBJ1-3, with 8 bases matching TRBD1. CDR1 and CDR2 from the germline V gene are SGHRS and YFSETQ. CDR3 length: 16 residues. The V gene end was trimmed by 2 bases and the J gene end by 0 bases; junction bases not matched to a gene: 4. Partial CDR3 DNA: TGCGCCAGCAGCTTACCCGGGACAGGCTCTGGAAACACC. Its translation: CASSLPGTGSGNT. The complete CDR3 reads CASSLPGTGSGNTIYF.